The 7 T cell receptor beta chains given below trace back to one sample, sequenced in a study of cytomegalovirus exposure and HLA in healthy donors. Vbeta (60) and Jbeta (13) primers were used in the PCR. Assay: immunoSEQ multiplex PCR; the TCRdb copy retains only in-frame clones and omits some. This sample has 130,000 or so clones, with just under 80% found just once. Sequencing input: PBMCs. Every receptor here comes from a man aged 25-40 years in good health and CMV-seronegative.

V gene TRBV7-2 combines with J gene TRBJ2-7; 11 nucleotides match TRBD2. Per the germline V gene, CDR1 is SGHTA and CDR2 is FQGNSA. The ends lost 6 bases at V and 5 bases at J; junction bases unmatched: 6. The CDR3 runs to 14 residues. Here the CDR3 DNA reads TGTGCCAGCAGAATAGCGGGAGGGCCCCACGAGCAGTACTTC. Translated, it gives CASRIAGGPHEQYF. Using reference TRBV7-2 and TRBJ2-7 for the parts outside the CDR3, the full variable domain is GAGVSQSPSNKVTEKGKDVELRCDPISGHTALYWYRQSLGQGLEFLIYFQGNSAPDKSGLPSDRFSAERTGGSVSTLTIQRTQQEDSAVYLCASRIAGGPHEQYFGPGTRLTVT.

Only one count was recorded for this clone. V gene TRBV10-3 combines with J gene TRBJ2-3; TRBD2 is a possible D gene (5 bases). CDR3 length: 14 amino acids. Trimming pared 10 bases from V and 3 bases from J, leaving 17 bases between. Germline V lookup: CDR1 ENHRY, CDR2 SYGVKD. The CDR3 sequence is CATRGGGETDTQYF. CDR3 DNA sequence: TGTGCCACCCGAGGAGGCGGAGAGACAGATACGCAGTATTTT.

V and J are TRBV19 and TRBJ1-4; D not certain. Germline V gene data show CDR1 as LNHDA and CDR2 as SQIVND (reference sequence). There are 14 residues in the CDR3. Trimming removed 3 bases at V and 10 bases at J, with 15 bases between. CDR3: CASSISQAEGKLFF. The CDR3 DNA reads TGTGCCAGTAGTATCAGTCAGGCGGAGGGAAAACTGTTTTTT. Supplemented by reference TRBV19 and TRBJ1-4, the full variable domain reads DGGITQSPKYLFRKEGQNVTLSCEQNLNHDAMYWYRQDPGQGLRLIYYSQIVNDFQKGDIAEGYSVSREKKESFPLTVTSAQKNPTAFYLCASSISQAEGKLFFGSGTQLSVL.

The V call is TRBV27, the J call TRBJ1-6; 7 bases fit TRBD1. CDR1 and CDR2 from the germline V gene are MNHEY and SMNVEV (reference sequence). This CDR3 has 15 residues. With V trimmed by 6 bases and J by 3 bases, 5 bases remained unmatched. CDR3 sequence (DNA): TGTGCCAGCAGCTCCGACAGGGTCTATAATTCACCCCTCCACTTT. Amino acid sequence: CASSSDRVYNSPLHF.

The chain recombines TRBV19 with TRBJ2-3, with TRBD2 matching over 14 bases. Trimming cost V 5 bases and J 0 bases; bases outside gene matches: 7. This CDR3 spans 18 amino acids. From germline, CDR1 is LNHDA and CDR2 SQIVND (reference sequence). The CDR3 coding sequence is TGTGCCAGTAGTGAAGGACTAGCGGGGGGTTTAAGCACAGATACGCAGTATTTT. Amino acids: CASSEGLAGGLSTDTQYF.

About this clone: The junction departs from the called germline gene at one end, perhaps through a read error. The chain employs TRBV10-1 and TRBJ2-2; 8 bases line up with TRBD1. From germline, CDR1 is WNHNN and CDR2 SYGVQD (reference sequence). CDR3 length: 15 residues. The CDR3 loop reads CASSEQGANTGELFF. The CDR3 DNA follows: TGCGCCAGCAGTGAGCAGGGGGCGAATACCGGGGAGCTGTTTTTT.

V is TRBV5-1 and J is TRBJ1-1; D ambiguous. V was cut by 0 bases and J by 2 bases, with 5 bases left in between. CDR3 length: 13 residues. Germline CDR1 is SGHRS and CDR2 is YFSETQ. The CDR3 spells CASSLGPNTEAFF. The CDR3, as DNA: TGCGCCAGCAGCTTGGGTCCAAACACTGAAGCTTTCTTT.